This record covers a single T cell receptor (beta chain). Its matching antigen is unknown. The CDR3 has 19 residues. Trimming pared 1 base from V and 4 bases from J, leaving 23 bases between. CDR1 SGHVS and CDR2 FQNEAQ come from the germline V gene. These data are taken from a study of pediatric ulcerative colitis. Study-level results: Substantially fewer templates came from a couple of patients' blood samples. A couple of rectal CDR3 clonotypes occurred in all ulcerative colitis patients. Some T cells in rectal biopsies may come from blood, especially with overt colitis. This repertoire reflects total lymphocytes rather than subpopulations like regulatory T cells.

Repertoires were generated with immunoSEQ multiplex PCR, while TCRdb's copy carries only in-frame clones and drops some. This sample has approximately 40,000 clones, with 60% to 75% found just once. One to two pinch biopsies were taken from the rectum during colonoscopy. The clonotype originates from a boy younger than 18 with severe ulcerative colitis. V gene TRBV7-8 combines with J gene TRBJ2-1; a weak D match, TRBD1 (6 bases). Sequenced sample: gut tissue. The chain's CDR3 is CASSLDPNSDGTPYNEQFF. The CDR3 bases are TGTGCCAGCAGCTTAGACCCTAACTCTGACGGGACACCTTACAATGAGCAGTTCTTC. The full variable domain, rest sourced from reference TRBV7-8 and TRBJ2-1, is GAGVSQSPRYKVAKRGQDVALRCDPISGHVSLFWYQQALGQGPEFLTYFQNEAQLDKSGLPSDRFFAERPEGSVSTLKIQRTQQEDSAVYLCASSLDPNSDGTPYNEQFFGPGTRLTVL.